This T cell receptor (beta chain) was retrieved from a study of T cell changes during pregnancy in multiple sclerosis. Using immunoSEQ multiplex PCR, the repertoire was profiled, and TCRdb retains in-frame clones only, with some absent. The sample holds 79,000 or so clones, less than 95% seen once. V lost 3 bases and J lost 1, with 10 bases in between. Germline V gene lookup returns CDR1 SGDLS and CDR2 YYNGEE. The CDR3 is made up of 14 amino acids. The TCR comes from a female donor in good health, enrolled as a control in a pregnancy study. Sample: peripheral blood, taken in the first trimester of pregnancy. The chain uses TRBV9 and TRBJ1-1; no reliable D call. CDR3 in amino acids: CASSGELKNTEAFF. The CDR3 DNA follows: TGTGCCAGCAGCGGAGAGCTAAAGAACACTGAAGCTTTCTTT.